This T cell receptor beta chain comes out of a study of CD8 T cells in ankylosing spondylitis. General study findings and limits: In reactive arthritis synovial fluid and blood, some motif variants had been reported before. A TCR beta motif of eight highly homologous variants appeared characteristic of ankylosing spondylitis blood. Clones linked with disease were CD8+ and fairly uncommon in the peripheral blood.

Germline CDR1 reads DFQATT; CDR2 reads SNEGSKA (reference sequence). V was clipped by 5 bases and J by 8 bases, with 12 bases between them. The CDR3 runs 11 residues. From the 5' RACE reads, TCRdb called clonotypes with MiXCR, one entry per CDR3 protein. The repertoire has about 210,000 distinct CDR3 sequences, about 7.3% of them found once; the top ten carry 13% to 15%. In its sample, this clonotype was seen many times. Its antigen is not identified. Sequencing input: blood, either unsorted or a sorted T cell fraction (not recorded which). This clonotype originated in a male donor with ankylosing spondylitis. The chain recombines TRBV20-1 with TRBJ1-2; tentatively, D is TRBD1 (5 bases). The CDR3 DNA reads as TGCAGTGCTCAGGGACTCGGGGGCTACACCTTC. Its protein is CSAQGLGGYTF.